This entry lists 8 T cell receptor beta chains sequenced from one sample in a study of human T cells and chemical hapten exposure (dated by TCRdb to the early 2020s). The library was produced with RACE. Sequencer: NextSeq 500. TCRdb reran the public reads through fastp at Q25 and MiXCR, keeping productive beta chains. Rows merge per CDR3 protein into single entries with the most common DNA and genes. The sample table shows over 300,000 distinct CDR3 sequences, and less than 6.5% are seen once. The ten biggest clones cover roughly 2.6% of the sample. The sample's time point, from its label and the paper: pre-sensitization, week 0. The treatment or condition label on this specimen signifies: therapeutic diphenylcyclopropenone sensitization with weekly scalp DPC. The source material was whole blood, sampled in connection with sensitization to the hapten diphenylcyclopropenone (DPC). These receptors all come from a woman aged 45-65 years with alopecia areata. Some clones in this sample may be carry-over from other donors' samples.

In this sample, this clonotype turned up a few times. CDR3 DNA: TGTGCCAGCAGTGCTAGCGGGAGTCCCGATACGCAGTATTTT. Residues: CASSASGSPDTQYF. The chain uses TRBV6-5 and TRBJ2-3; 10 positions match TRBD2. This CDR3 comprises 14 residues. Germline V gives CDR1 MNHEY, CDR2 SVGAGI. Losses at the gene ends were 5 bases for V and 6 bases for J; bases not matched to a gene: 5.

V and J are TRBV15 and TRBJ1-2; D not certain. CDR3 length equals 13 residues. Germline CDR1 is LNHNV and CDR2 is YYDKDF (reference sequence). Deletions cut 5 bases from V and 7 bases from J, with 14 bases between. The CDR3 sequence is CATSGPGAGGYTF. As DNA, the CDR3 is TGTGCCACCAGCGGGCCAGGAGCGGGTGGCTACACCTTC.

The V gene is TRBV4-2, the J gene TRBJ1-2; tentative D call: TRBD1 (6 bases). This CDR3 is 15 amino acids long. Trimming left V 0 bases short and J 4 bases short, with 12 bases between. From germline, CDR1 is LGHNA and CDR2 YNFKEQ. CDR3 region: CASSQDQGQGYGYTF. The DNA for the CDR3 is TGTGCCAGCAGCCAAGATCAGGGGCAGGGCTATGGCTACACCTTC.

This clonotype appeared many times. This rearrangement joins TRBV20-1 to TRBJ1-2, with a tentative D call TRBD1 (6 bases). V was pared by 0 bases and J by 5 bases, with 10 bases between. The CDR3 sequence is 13 residues long. CDR1 is DFQATT, CDR2 SNEGSKA, per germline (reference sequence). CDR3 nucleotides: TGCAGTGCTAGAGATGGGGGGGCTTATGGCTACACCTTC. It codes for CSARDGGAYGYTF.

This clonotype has just a few counts. This sequence joins TRBV3-1 and TRBJ2-3; 9 bases are a match to TRBD2. V gave up 4 bases and J gave up 6 bases; unmatched junction bases: 8. CDR3 length: 15 residues. Germline V gene lookup returns CDR1 LGHDT and CDR2 YNNKEL (reference sequence). The CDR3: CASSPLGLASDTQYF. DNA of the CDR3: TGTGCCAGCAGCCCCTTGGGACTAGCTTCCGATACGCAGTATTTT.

This clonotype was recorded at least ten times. The genes are TRBV12-5 and TRBJ2-4; 10 bases fit TRBD1. V gave up 3 bases and J gave up 7 bases; unmatched junction bases: 6. The CDR3 is 15 residues long. Germline CDR1 reads LGHNT; CDR2 reads FRNRAP. CDR3 region: CASGLPGQGWNIQYF. CDR3 nucleotide sequence: TGTGCTAGTGGTTTACCGGGACAGGGGTGGAACATTCAGTACTTC.

This clonotype was seen repeatedly, ten times or more. The V gene is TRBV29-1, the J gene TRBJ2-1; weak D call: TRBD2 (6 bases). Germline V lookup: CDR1 SQVTM, CDR2 ANQGSEA. Trimming removed 6 bases at V and 9 bases at J, with 27 bases between. This CDR3 region has 16 residues. Here the CDR3 reads CSVEPLTRSLPGEQFF. Here the CDR3 DNA reads TGCAGCGTAGAACCGCTGACTAGATCCCTCCCCGGTGAGCAGTTCTTC.

The chain has TRBV7-2 and TRBJ1-4; a weak D match, TRBD1 (5 bases). Germline CDR1 is SGHTA and CDR2 is FQGNSA. V was pared by 7 bases and J by 4 bases, with 19 bases between. The CDR3 totals 16 residues. The CDR3 spells CASTSSNRPFNEKLFF. In nucleotides, the CDR3 is TGTGCCAGCACCTCTTCCAACAGGCCGTTTAATGAAAAACTGTTTTTT.